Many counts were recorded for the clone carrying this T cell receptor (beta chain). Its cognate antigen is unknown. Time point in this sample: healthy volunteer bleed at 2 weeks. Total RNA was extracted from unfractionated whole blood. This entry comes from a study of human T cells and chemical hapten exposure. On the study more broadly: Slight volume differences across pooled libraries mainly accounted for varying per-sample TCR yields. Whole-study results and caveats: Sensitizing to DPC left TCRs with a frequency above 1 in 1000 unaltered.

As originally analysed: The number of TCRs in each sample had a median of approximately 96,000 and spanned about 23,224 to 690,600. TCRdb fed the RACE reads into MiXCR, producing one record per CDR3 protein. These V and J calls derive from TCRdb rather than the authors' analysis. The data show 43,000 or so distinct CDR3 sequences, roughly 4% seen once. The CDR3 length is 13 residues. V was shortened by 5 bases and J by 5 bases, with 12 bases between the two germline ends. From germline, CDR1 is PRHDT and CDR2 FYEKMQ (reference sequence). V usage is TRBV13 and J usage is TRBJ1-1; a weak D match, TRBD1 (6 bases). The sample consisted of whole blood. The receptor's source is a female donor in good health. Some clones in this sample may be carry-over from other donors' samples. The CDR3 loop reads CASSRTGRTEAFF. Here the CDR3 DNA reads TGTGCCAGCAGCCGTACAGGGCGAACTGAAGCTTTCTTT.